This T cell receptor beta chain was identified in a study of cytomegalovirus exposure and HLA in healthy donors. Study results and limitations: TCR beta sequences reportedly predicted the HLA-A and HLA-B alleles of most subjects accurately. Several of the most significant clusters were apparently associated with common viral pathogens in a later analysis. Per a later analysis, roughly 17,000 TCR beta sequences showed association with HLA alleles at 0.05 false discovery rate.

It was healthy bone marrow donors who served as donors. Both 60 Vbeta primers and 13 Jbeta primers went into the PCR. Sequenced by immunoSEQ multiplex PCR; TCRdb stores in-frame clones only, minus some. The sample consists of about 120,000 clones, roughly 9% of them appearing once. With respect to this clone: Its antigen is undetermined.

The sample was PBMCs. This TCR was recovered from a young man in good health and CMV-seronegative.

The CDR3 loop is CATSREAGTKVTQYF. CDR3 DNA sequence: TGTGCCACCAGCAGAGAAGCCGGGACAAAAGTTACGCAGTATTTT. V gene TRBV15 combines with J gene TRBJ2-3; a weak D match, TRBD1 (6 bases). The CDR3 is 15 residues long. CDR1 and CDR2 (germline): LNHNV, YYDKDF (reference sequence). Trimming pared 0 bases from V and 8 bases from J, leaving 15 bases between.